The clone carrying this T cell receptor beta chain was picked up a small number of times. The antigen remains undetermined. This entry comes from a study of T cell repertoires in cytomegalovirus infection. V gave up 6 bases and J gave up 1 base, with 13 bases separating them. Germline V gene data show CDR1 as MNHNS and CDR2 as SASEGT. The CDR3 covers 14 residues. TCRdb re-called the reads with MiXCR, one entry per CDR3 protein. The profile shows about 740,000 distinct CDR3 sequences, around a third of them singletons. The rearrangement uses TRBV6-1 and TRBJ2-7; no firm D call. The starting material was cultured PBMCs, obtained from culture after CMV antigen stimulation. This clonotype was obtained from a human donor in good health (CMV status not recorded). Some clones in this sample may be carry-over from other donors' samples. The DNA for the CDR3 is TGTGCCAGCAGGGCCAGGTTAACATCCTACGAGCAGTACTTC. It yields the protein CASRARLTSYEQYF.